The entry below describes one T cell receptor beta chain. Cyclophosphamide on days +3 and +4 followed busulfan-fludarabine conditioning and a marrow graft. This entry belongs to a study of T cells after posttransplantation cyclophosphamide. This CDR3 comprises 14 residues. CDR1 is SGHRS and CDR2 is YFSETQ in the germline V gene. V lost 0 bases and J 6 bases, leaving 13 bases between the germline ends. TCRdb keeps only in-frame clones here, not all; method: immunoSEQ multiplex PCR. Of 30,000 to 45,000 clones in the sample, 78% were seen once. The input for sequencing was CD4+ T cells sorted from blood, taken around 2,000 days after a stem cell transplant with posttransplant cyclophosphamide. The TCR was taken from a female patient in her 40s who received an allogeneic stem cell transplant from a related donor, was CMV-positive, and had no GVHD. The graft donor may be the source of some T cells. The rearrangement links TRBV5-1 to TRBJ2-7, with TRBD1 as a possible D gene (6 bases). The CDR3 region is CASSLEQGVGEQYF. In DNA form, the CDR3 reads TGCGCCAGCAGCTTGGAACAGGGAGTGGGCGAGCAGTACTTC.